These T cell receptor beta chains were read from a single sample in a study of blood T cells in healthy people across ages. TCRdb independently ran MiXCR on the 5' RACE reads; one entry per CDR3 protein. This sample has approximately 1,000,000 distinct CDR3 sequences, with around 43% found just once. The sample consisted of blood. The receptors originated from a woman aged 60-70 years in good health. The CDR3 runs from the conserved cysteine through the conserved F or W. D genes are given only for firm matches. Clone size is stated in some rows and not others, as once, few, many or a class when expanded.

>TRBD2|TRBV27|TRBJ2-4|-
CASKREGFTYEQYF
TGTGCCAGCAAACGGGAGGGCTTTACGTATGAGCAGTACTTC
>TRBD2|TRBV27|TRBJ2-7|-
CASSLYSGIPYEQYF
TGTGCCAGCAGTTTATATAGCGGGATCCCCTACGAGCAGTACTTC
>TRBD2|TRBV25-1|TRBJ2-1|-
CASSPPGGLAYNEQFF
TGTGCCAGCAGTCCACCGGGGGGACTAGCTTACAATGAGCAGTTCTTC
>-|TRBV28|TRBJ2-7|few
CASSLMQSSYEQYF
TGTGCCAGCAGTTTAATGCAGAGCTCCTACGAGCAGTACTTC
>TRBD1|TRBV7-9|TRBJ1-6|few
CASSAGGGSGSPLHF
TGTGCCAGCAGCGCAGGAGGGGGCTCTGGTTCACCCCTCCACTTT
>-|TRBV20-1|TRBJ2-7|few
CSAKLGRAYEQYF
TGCAGTGCTAAACTGGGACGGGCCTACGAGCAGTACTTC
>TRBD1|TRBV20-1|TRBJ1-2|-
CSARGDRGRWSYTF
TGCAGTGCTAGAGGTGACAGGGGGAGGTGGAGCTACACCTTC
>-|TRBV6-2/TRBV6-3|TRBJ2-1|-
CASRMTKREEQFF
TGTGCCAGCAGGATGACTAAGCGAGAGGAGCAGTTCTTC
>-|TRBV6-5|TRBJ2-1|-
CASSYRTGRLEQFF
TGTGCCAGCAGTTACCGAACCGGCCGTCTGGAGCAGTTCTTC
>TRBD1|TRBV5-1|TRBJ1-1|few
CASSPDRVTEAFF
TGCGCCAGCAGCCCGGACAGGGTTACTGAAGCTTTCTTT
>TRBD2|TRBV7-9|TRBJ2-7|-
CASSLMGSGTPYEQYF
TGTGCCAGCAGCTTGATGGGCAGCGGGACTCCCTACGAGCAGTACTTC
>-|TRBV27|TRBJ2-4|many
CASSLSRENIQYF
TGTGCCAGCAGTTTATCGAGGGAAAACATTCAGTACTTC
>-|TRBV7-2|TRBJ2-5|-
CASSSKWERVNEQYF
TGTGCCAGCAGCTCGAAGTGGGAACGGGTCAATGAGCAGTACTTC
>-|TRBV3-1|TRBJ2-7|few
CASSQDPPVHEQYF
TGTGCCAGCAGCCAAGATCCCCCCGTACACGAGCAGTACTTC
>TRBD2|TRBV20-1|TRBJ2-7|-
CSAQTSGRSYEQYF
TGCAGTGCTCAGACTAGCGGGAGGTCCTACGAGCAGTACTTC
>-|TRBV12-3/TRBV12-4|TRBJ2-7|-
CASNPRGGSYEQYF
TGTGCCAGCAATCCAAGGGGCGGATCCTACGAGCAGTACTTC
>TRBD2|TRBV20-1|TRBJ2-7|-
CSARAYGTSGTPYEQYF
TGCAGTGCTAGAGCTTACGGGACTAGCGGTACACCCTACGAGCAGTACTTC
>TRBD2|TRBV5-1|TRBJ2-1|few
CASSLVSSGRASQYNEQFF
TGCGCCAGCAGCTTGGTGTCTAGCGGGAGGGCTTCCCAATACAATGAGCAGTTCTTC
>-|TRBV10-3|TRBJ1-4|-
CAISASGGENLFF
TGTGCCATCAGTGCCTCGGGAGGTGAAAACCTGTTTTTT
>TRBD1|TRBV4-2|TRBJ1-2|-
CASSQDGTGVAYGYTF
TGTGCCAGCAGCCAAGATGGGACAGGGGTAGCCTATGGCTACACCTTC
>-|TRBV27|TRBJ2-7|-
CASSSEGVRGDYEQYF
TGTGCCAGCAGTTCTGAGGGCGTGAGGGGCGATTACGAGCAGTACTTC
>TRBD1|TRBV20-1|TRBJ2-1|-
CSAAPRDSPNEQFF
TGCAGTGCTGCCCCCAGGGACAGCCCCAATGAGCAGTTCTTC
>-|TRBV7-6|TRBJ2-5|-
CASSLDRAVTEQYF
TGTGCCAGCAGCTTAGATAGGGCGGTCACTGAGCAGTACTTC
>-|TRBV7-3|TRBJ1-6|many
CASSLVASYNSPLHF
TGTGCCAGCAGCTTAGTGGCGAGCTATAATTCACCCCTCCACTTT
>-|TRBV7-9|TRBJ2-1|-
CAGSPLANNEQFF
TGTGCCGGCAGCCCCTTAGCGAACAATGAGCAGTTCTTC
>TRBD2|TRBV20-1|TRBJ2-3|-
CSARAETSGLLGHTDTQYF
TGCAGTGCTAGAGCCGAGACTAGCGGGTTACTGGGCCACACAGATACGCAGTATTTT
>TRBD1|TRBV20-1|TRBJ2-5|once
CSARGDRVCQETQYF
TGCAGTGCTAGGGGGGACAGGGTTTGCCAGGAGACCCAGTACTTC
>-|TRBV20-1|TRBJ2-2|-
CSARKQGNTGELFF
TGCAGTGCTAGAAAACAGGGCAACACCGGGGAGCTGTTTTTT
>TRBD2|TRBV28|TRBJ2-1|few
CASSFPRTGTSGRNNEQFF
TGTGCCAGCAGTTTCCCCCGCACCGGGACTAGCGGGAGAAACAATGAGCAGTTCTTC
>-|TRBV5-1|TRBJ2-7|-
CASSLDVGGSYEQYF
TGCGCCAGCAGCTTGGATGTGGGCGGCTCCTACGAGCAGTACTTC
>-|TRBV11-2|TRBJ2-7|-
CASSSGTPRTYEQYF
TGTGCCAGCAGCTCCGGGACCCCGAGAACCTACGAGCAGTACTTC
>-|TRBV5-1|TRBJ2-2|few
CASSLGSSRHIGELFF
TGCGCCAGCAGCTTGGGTAGCAGCAGACACATCGGGGAGCTGTTTTTT
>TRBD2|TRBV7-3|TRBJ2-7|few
CASSFTRLATEQYF
TGTGCCAGCAGCTTTACTAGACTAGCGACCGAGCAGTACTTC
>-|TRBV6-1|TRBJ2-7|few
CASTSSRQNYEQYF
TGTGCCAGCACTTCATCCCGACAGAACTACGAGCAGTACTTC
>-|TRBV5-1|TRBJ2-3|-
CASSLPTGSDTQYF
TGCGCCAGCAGCCTACCCACGGGGTCAGATACGCAGTATTTT
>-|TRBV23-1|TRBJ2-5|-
CASRESRETQYF
TGCGCCAGCCGTGAAAGTCGGGAGACCCAGTACTTC
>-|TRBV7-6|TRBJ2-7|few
CASSLDEYYEQYF
TGTGCCAGCAGCTTAGACGAATACTACGAGCAGTACTTC
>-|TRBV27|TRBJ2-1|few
CASSYGPTNEQFF
TGTGCCAGCAGTTACGGGCCCACCAATGAGCAGTTCTTC
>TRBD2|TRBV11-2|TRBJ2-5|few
CASSLGTSGGETQYF
TGTGCCAGCAGCTTGGGGACTAGCGGAGGGGAGACCCAGTACTTC
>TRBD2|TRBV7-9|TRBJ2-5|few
CASSDILAGGFQETQYF
TGTGCCAGCAGTGATATACTAGCGGGAGGTTTTCAAGAGACCCAGTACTTC
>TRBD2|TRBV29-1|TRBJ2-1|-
CSVYTSGAYNEQFF
TGCAGCGTTTATACTAGCGGGGCCTACAATGAGCAGTTCTTC
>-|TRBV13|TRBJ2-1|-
CASSFREGEGNEQFF
TGTGCCAGCAGCTTCAGGGAGGGGGAAGGCAATGAGCAGTTCTTC
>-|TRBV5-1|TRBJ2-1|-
CASSLSLAGDGEQFF
TGCGCCAGCAGCTTGAGCCTAGCCGGGGACGGTGAGCAGTTCTTC
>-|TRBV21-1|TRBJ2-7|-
CARPGHPPYEQYF
TGTGCCAGACCGGGACATCCACCCTACGAGCAGTACTTC
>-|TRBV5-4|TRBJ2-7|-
CASSFDQGVSYEQYF
TGTGCCAGCAGCTTCGATCAGGGTGTCTCCTACGAGCAGTACTTC
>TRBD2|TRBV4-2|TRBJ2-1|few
CASSQDRVGGRRNEQFF
TGTGCCAGCAGCCAAGATAGGGTTGGCGGGAGGAGGAATGAGCAGTTCTTC
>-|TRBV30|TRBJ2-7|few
CAWSVWGTFPYEQYF
TGTGCCTGGAGTGTATGGGGGACATTTCCCTACGAGCAGTACTTC
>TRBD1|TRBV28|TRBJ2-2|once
CASSLQGAGGELFF
TGTGCCAGCAGTCTCCAGGGGGCAGGGGGGGAGCTGTTTTTT
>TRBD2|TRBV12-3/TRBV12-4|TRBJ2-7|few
CASSLTGTSGRNEQYF
TGTGCCAGCAGTCTGACCGGGACTAGCGGGAGGAATGAGCAGTACTTC
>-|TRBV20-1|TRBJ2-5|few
CSAGTLANQETQYF
TGCAGTGCTGGGACCCTAGCGAACCAAGAGACCCAGTACTTC
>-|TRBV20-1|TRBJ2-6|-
CSARAAGGIPGANVLTF
TGCAGTGCTAGAGCAGCAGGGGGGATCCCTGGGGCCAACGTCCTGACTTTC
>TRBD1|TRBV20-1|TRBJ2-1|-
CSAQGQINEQFF
TGCAGTGCGCAGGGACAGATCAATGAGCAGTTCTTC
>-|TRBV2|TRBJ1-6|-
CASSGRNEAYNSPLHF
TGTGCCAGCAGTGGACGGAATGAAGCCTATAATTCACCCCTCCACTTT
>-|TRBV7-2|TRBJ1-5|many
CASSLGTPNQPQHF
TGTGCCAGCAGCTTAGGGACCCCAAATCAGCCCCAGCATTTT
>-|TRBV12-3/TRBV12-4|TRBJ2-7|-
CASSLATEQYF
TGTGCCAGCAGTTTAGCCACCGAGCAGTACTTC
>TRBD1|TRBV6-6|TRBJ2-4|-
CASIGLTGVDKNIQYF
TGTGCCAGCATTGGGTTAACAGGGGTGGACAAAAACATTCAGTACTTC
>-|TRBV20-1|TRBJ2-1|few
CSVRRVSNEQFF
TGCAGTGTTCGAAGGGTCTCCAATGAGCAGTTCTTC
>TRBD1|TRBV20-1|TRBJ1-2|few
CSARHPGQGSGYTF
TGCAGTGCTCGGCACCCGGGACAGGGCTCTGGCTACACCTTC
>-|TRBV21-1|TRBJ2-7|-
CASSGQTSGDSSYEQYF
TGTGCCAGCAGCGGTCAAACTAGCGGGGACAGCTCCTACGAGCAGTACTTC
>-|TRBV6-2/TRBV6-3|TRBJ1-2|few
CASLDRRLNYGYTF
TGTGCCAGCTTAGACAGACGACTTAACTATGGCTACACCTTC